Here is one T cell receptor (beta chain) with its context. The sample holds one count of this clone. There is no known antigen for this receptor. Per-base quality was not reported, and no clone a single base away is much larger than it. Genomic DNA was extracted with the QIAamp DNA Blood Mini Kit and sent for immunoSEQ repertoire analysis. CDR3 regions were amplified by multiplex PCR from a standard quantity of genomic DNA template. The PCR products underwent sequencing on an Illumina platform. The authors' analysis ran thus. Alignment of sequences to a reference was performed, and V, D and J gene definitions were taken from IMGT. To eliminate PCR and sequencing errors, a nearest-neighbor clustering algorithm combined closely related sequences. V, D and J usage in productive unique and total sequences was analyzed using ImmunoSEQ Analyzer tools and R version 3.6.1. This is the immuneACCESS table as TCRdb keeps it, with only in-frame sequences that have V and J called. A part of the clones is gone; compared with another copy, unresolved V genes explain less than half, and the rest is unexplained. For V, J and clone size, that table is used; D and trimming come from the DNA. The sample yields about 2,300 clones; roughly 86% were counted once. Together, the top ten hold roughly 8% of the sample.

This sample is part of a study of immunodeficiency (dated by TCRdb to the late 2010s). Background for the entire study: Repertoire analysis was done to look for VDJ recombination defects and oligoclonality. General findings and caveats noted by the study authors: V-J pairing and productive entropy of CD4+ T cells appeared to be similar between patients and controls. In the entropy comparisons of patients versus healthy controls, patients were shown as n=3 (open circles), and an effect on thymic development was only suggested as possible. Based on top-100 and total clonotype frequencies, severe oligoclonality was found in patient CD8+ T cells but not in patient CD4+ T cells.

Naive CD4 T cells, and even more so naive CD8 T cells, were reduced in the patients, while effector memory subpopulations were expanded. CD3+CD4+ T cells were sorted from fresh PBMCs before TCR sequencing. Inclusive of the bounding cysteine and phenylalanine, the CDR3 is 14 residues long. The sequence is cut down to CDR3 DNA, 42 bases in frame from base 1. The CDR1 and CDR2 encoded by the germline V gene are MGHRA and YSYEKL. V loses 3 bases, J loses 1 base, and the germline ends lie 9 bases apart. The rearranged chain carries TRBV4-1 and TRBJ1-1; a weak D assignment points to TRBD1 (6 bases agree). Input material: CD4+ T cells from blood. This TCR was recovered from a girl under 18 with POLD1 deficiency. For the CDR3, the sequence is CASSHGGANTEAFF. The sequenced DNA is TGCGCCAGCAGCCACGGGGGCGCGAACACTGAAGCTTTCTTT.